The T cell receptor beta chain described here comes from a study of neurological immune-mediated disorders. The sample holds many counts of this clonotype. Antigen: not known. Study-wide findings and caveats: One related-CDR3 cluster, found by phylogenetic grouping, held repertoires of 18 of 34 multiple sclerosis patients and is a possible signature. With the multiple sclerosis repertoire cluster, none of the clinical or MRI features showed an association.

The CDR3 is made up of 20 amino acids. Germline V gene lookup returns CDR1 SGHAT and CDR2 FQNNGV. With 2 bases clipped from V and 0 bases from J, the junction kept 10 bases outside the gene matches. Time point: longitudinal time-point 2. The cDNA was produced through 5'RACE with 10-nucleotide random UMIs. TCRdb re-derived calls from the 5' RACE reads in MiXCR, one entry per CDR3 protein. The sample shows approximately 80,000 distinct CDR3 sequences, around 6% of them seen only once. The V and J genes are TRBV11-2 and TRBJ1-6; 10 bases map to TRBD1. This clonotype was sampled from a woman aged 55-70 years with multiple sclerosis. The sequencing sample was made of PBMCs. Here the CDR3 DNA reads TGTGCCAGCAGCTTAAAACCGACGGGACAGGGGTTCTCCTATAATTCACCCCTCCACTTT. It codes for CASSLKPTGQGFSYNSPLHF.